The 22 T cell receptor beta chains reported below all come from one sample, sequenced in a study of PD-L1 blockade in urothelial cancer. Time point defined: pretreatment peripheral blood. The table came from immunoSEQ multiplex PCR; TCRdb's copy has only in-frame clones and leaves some out. The sample contains 60,000 to 65,000 clones, 80% to 85% of which appear only once. The source was PBMCs, collected around atezolizumab (anti-PD-L1) treatment. The receptors stem from a man between 65 and 85 years old with urothelial cancer.

This clone was detected a few times. This chain uses TRBV28 with TRBJ2-7, with D tentatively TRBD1 (6 bases). V shed 6 bases and J shed 5 bases, with 20 bases lying between them. Germline-derived CDR1 and CDR2 are MDHEN and SYDVKM. The CDR3 contains 15 residues. This CDR3 reads CASSSSAGDRNEQYF. The CDR3 bases are TGTGCCAGCAGCTCCTCGGCAGGGGATAGGAACGAGCAGTACTTC.

V gene TRBV11-2 combines with J gene TRBJ2-1, with 11 bases that match TRBD2. The germline V gene has CDR1 SGHAT and CDR2 FQNNGV. The CDR3 is 17 residues long. After removal of 1 base from V and 4 bases from J, the junction contained 6 bases not matched to a gene. The CDR3, as DNA: TGTGCCAGCAGCTTAGGGCCGCTAGCGGGAGGATACAATGAGCAGTTCTTC. It is translated as CASSLGPLAGGYNEQFF. Variable domain in full (rest from reference TRBV11-2 and TRBJ2-1): EAGVAQSPRYKIIEKRQSVAFWCNPISGHATLYWYQQILGQGPKLLIQFQNNGVVDDSQLPKDRFSAERLKGVDSTLKIQPAKLEDSAVYLCASSLGPLAGGYNEQFFGPGTRLTVL.

The chain is built from TRBV11-2 and TRBJ1-2; D is possibly TRBD1 (5 bases). Trimming cost V 1 base and J 4 bases, with 16 bases left between them. From germline, CDR1 is SGHAT and CDR2 FQNNGV. The CDR3 is 16 amino acids. CDR3 sequence (DNA): TGTGCCAGCAGCTTAGGGAGGGGACTCACGCTCTATGGCTACACCTTC. Amino acids: CASSLGRGLTLYGYTF.

This chain uses TRBV7-2 with TRBJ1-3; D call uncertain. Germline V gene lookup returns CDR1 SGHTA and CDR2 FQGNSA. The CDR3 runs to 15 residues. The V and J ends lost 1 base and 0 bases respectively, with 7 bases between them. CDR3: CASSLDSGSGNTIYF. CDR3 bases: TGTGCCAGCAGCTTAGACTCAGGCTCTGGAAACACCATATATTTT.

On this clone itself: The germline gene is not matched at one end of the junction; a read error may be the cause. The J gene is TRBJ1-2, the V gene TRBV4-2; a weak D match, TRBD1 (5 bases). The CDR3 is 15 residues long. Germline CDR1 reads LGHNA; CDR2 reads YNFKEQ. In nucleotides, the CDR3 is TGTGCCAGCAGCCAAGAAGGTATCGGCAGGGTCGGCTTCACCTTC. Its translation: CASSQEGIGRVGFTF.

This sequence joins TRBV5-1 and TRBJ1-3; maybe TRBD1 (5 bases). Germline CDR1 reads SGHRS; CDR2 reads YFSETQ. The CDR3 sequence is 16 residues long. The V end lost 2 bases, the J end lost 1 base, and 13 bases lay between the germline ends. The DNA of the CDR3 is TGCGCCAGCAGCTTAGACCCCGGGGGTTCTGGAAACACCATATATTTT. Its translation: CASSLDPGGSGNTIYF.

This sequence joins TRBV6-1 and TRBJ2-3, with 8 positions matching TRBD2. V shed 7 bases and J 0 bases; nucleotides not matched to a gene: 6. In germline, CDR1 is MNHNS, CDR2 SASEGT. The CDR3 sequence is 15 residues long. The CDR3 nucleotides read TGTGCCAGCAAGTTAACTAGCGGTAGCACAGATACGCAGTATTTT. As protein: CASKLTSGSTDTQYF.

This chain links TRBV9 with TRBJ2-7; 7 bases map to TRBD2. This CDR3 contains 15 residues. Germline V gives CDR1 SGDLS, CDR2 YYNGEE. Trimming at V came to 4 bases and at J to 4 bases, leaving 11 bases not matched to a gene. CDR3 bases: TGTGCCAGCAGCCCGCGTGAAGCGGGGATGTACGAGCAGTACTTC. Its protein is CASSPREAGMYEQYF.

The V call is TRBV10-1, the J call TRBJ2-5, with 7 bases aligning to TRBD2. The V and J ends lost 2 bases and 2 bases, in that order; junction bases with no gene match: 8. Germline CDR1 and CDR2: WNHNN and SYGVQD (reference sequence). The CDR3 is 16 residues long. The CDR3, as DNA: TGCGCCAGCAGTGAGATCTTGGCTAGCGGACAAGAGACCCAGTACTTC. Protein: CASSEILASGQETQYF.

The chain has TRBV2 and TRBJ2-3; the D gene is possibly TRBD1 (5 bases). Germline V gene data show CDR1 as SNHLY and CDR2 as FYNNEI. Trimming stripped 4 bases from V and 4 bases from J, with 12 bases between. There are 14 residues in the CDR3. The CDR3 DNA sequence: TGTGCCAGCAGTGCGCTCGACAGTGCAGATACGCAGTATTTT. Its translation: CASSALDSADTQYF.

The genes are TRBV11-2 and TRBJ2-5; TRBD1 matches 7 bases. This CDR3 is built from 16 residues. With V trimmed by 2 bases and J by 2 bases, 8 bases remained unmatched. Germline CDR1 and CDR2: SGHAT and FQNNGV. CDR3 DNA: TGTGCCAGCAGCTTACGCCGGGGACAGCAACAAGAGACCCAGTACTTC. Residues: CASSLRRGQQQETQYF.

The gene calls are TRBV11-3 and TRBJ2-2, with D possibly TRBD2 on 7 matching bases. Germline-derived CDR1 and CDR2 are SGHNT and YENEEA. This CDR3 is built from 14 residues. V lost 8 bases, J lost 5 bases, and 15 bases lay in between. The CDR3 DNA is TGTGCCAGCCAGGGGCTAGCGGAGACCGGGGAGCTGTTTTTT. Its protein is CASQGLAETGELFF. Using reference TRBV11-3 and TRBJ2-2 for the parts outside the CDR3, the full variable domain is EAGVVQSPRYKIIEKKQPVAFWCNPISGHNTLYWYLQNLGQGPELLIRYENEEAVDDSQLPKDRFSAERLKGVDSTLKIQPAELGDSAVYLCASQGLAETGELFFGEGSRLTVL.

The chain combines TRBV6-1 with TRBJ2-2, with TRBD1 matching over 8 bases. CDR1 is MNHNS and CDR2 is SASEGT in the germline V gene. J was trimmed by 6 bases and V by 10 bases; bases with no gene match: 10. The CDR3 extends over 14 amino acids. CDR3 DNA sequence: TGTGCCATTACCTCGACAGGGGTCGCCGGGGAGCTGTTTTTT. Amino acids: CAITSTGVAGELFF.

This chain uses TRBV6-5 with TRBJ1-1; no clear D. This CDR3 spans 13 amino acids. The V end lost 0 bases, the J end lost 6 bases, and 8 bases lay between the germline ends. Germline V gene data show CDR1 as MNHEY and CDR2 as SVGAGI. CDR3: CASSYSRGPEAFF. The CDR3 coding sequence is TGTGCCAGCAGTTACTCGAGAGGCCCTGAAGCTTTCTTT.

This sequence joins TRBV27 and TRBJ2-6, with 9 bases that match TRBD1. Germline V gives CDR1 MNHEY, CDR2 SMNVEV (reference sequence). The CDR3 consists of 18 residues. Unmatched junction bases numbered 9, after V lost 6 bases and J lost 0 bases. The CDR3 region is CASSTGQGQASGANVLTF. The CDR3, as DNA: TGTGCCAGCAGCACGGGACAGGGTCAAGCCTCTGGGGCCAACGTCCTGACTTTC.

The CDR3, as DNA: TGCGCCAGCAGCTTGGCCACGGGAGGGGTCTACGAGCAGTACTTC. This encodes CASSLATGGVYEQYF. The V call is TRBV5-1, the J call TRBJ2-7, with TRBD2 matching over 8 bases. Germline V gene data show CDR1 as SGHRS and CDR2 as YFSETQ. The CDR3 extends over 15 amino acids. V was pared by 0 bases and J by 3 bases, with 5 bases of the junction left unmatched.

The gene calls are TRBV19 and TRBJ1-2, with 7 bases lining up with TRBD1. The CDR3 covers 15 residues. The trim removed 5 bases at V and 5 bases at J, leaving 11 bases unmatched. The V gene's germline CDR1 is LNHDA and CDR2 SQIVND (reference sequence). CDR3 region: CASSLTGTETYGYTF. CDR3 bases: TGTGCCAGTAGTCTGACCGGGACAGAGACGTATGGCTACACCTTC.

The chain combines TRBV30 with TRBJ1-5; D is perhaps TRBD1 (6 bases). CDR3 length equals 14 residues. Germline V gene data show CDR1 as GTSNPN and CDR2 as SVGIG (reference sequence). With 0 bases removed from V and 6 bases from J, the gap between germline ends came to 12 bases. The CDR3 spells CAWSVLGASQPQHF. For the CDR3, the DNA is TGTGCCTGGAGTGTACTGGGGGCGAGTCAGCCCCAGCATTTT.

The chain employs TRBV2 and TRBJ1-2; TRBD1 matches 7 bases. The V gene's germline CDR1 is SNHLY and CDR2 FYNNEI. The CDR3 runs 14 residues. The junction had 17 bases not matched to a gene; V was cut back by 11 bases and J by 8 bases. This CDR3 reads CAGTRGQGGSGYTF. The CDR3 DNA sequence: TGTGCCGGGACTCGAGGGCAGGGGGGAAGCGGCTACACCTTC.

This chain uses TRBV6-4 with TRBJ1-1; D remains unclear. Germline CDR1 reads MRHNA; CDR2 reads SNTAGT. Trimming shortened V by 5 bases and J by 7 bases, and 14 bases separated the two germline ends. The CDR3 totals 13 residues. The CDR3 sequence: CASSLAPMGEAFF. The CDR3 DNA reads TGTGCCAGCAGTTTAGCACCCATGGGTGAAGCTTTCTTT.

The CDR3 DNA reads as TGTGCCAGCAGCTTGGCCGGACAGGAGCCCTCGTACGAGCAGTACTTC. Translating it yields CASSLAGQEPSYEQYF. The chain links TRBV5-6 to TRBJ2-7; 7 bases match TRBD1. This CDR3 spans 16 amino acids. Trimming cost V 0 bases and J 4 bases; bases outside gene matches: 10. Germline V lookup: CDR1 SGHDT, CDR2 YYEEEE. Variable domain in full (rest from reference TRBV5-6 and TRBJ2-7): DAGVTQSPTHLIKTRGQQVTLRCSPKSGHDTVSWYQQALGQGPQFIFQYYEEEERQRGNFPDRFSGHQFPNYSSELNVNALLLGDSALYLCASSLAGQEPSYEQYFGPGTRLTVT.

In DNA, the CDR3 is TGCGCCAGCAGCTTGGATGGCGGGAGAGACAATGAGCAGTTCTTC. It codes for CASSLDGGRDNEQFF. The V call is TRBV5-1, the J call TRBJ2-1; 7 bases are shared with TRBD2. The length of the CDR3 is 15 residues. Germline CDR1 reads SGHRS; CDR2 reads YFSETQ. V shed 0 bases and J 5 bases; nucleotides not matched to a gene: 5.